The 9 T cell receptor beta chains listed next were all sequenced from one sample in a study of radiation and T cells in renal cell carcinoma (dated by TCRdb to the early 2020s). What the time point label conveys for this sample: baseline pretreatment blood. The treatment or condition label corresponds to: 15 Gy SBRT to primary tumor, nephrectomy 4 weeks later. The library came from the immunoSEQ multiplex PCR assay. Here the immuneACCESS table is served through TCRdb, limited to in-frame sequences with V and J called. Missing clones are a known gap in these copies; in checked studies unresolved V genes cover under half, and the rest lacks a known reason. This sample is represented by under 55,000 clones; approximately 83% of them were singletons. The ten largest make up under 35% of the sample. Sample: blood, taken from a patient whose treatment included radiotherapy and nephrectomy. The origin of the receptors is a woman in her sixties or seventies with renal cell carcinoma.

The chain employs TRBV5-4 and TRBJ1-1, with 7 positions matching TRBD1. In germline, CDR1 is SGHNT, CDR2 YYREEE (reference sequence). This CDR3 is 14 amino acids long. Losses at the gene ends were 4 bases for V and 8 bases for J; bases not matched to a gene: 11. The CDR3 protein is CASSPPAGGVEAFF. The DNA of the CDR3 is TGTGCCAGCAGCCCCCCGGCAGGGGGAGTCGAAGCTTTCTTT.

The V call is TRBV4-1, the J call TRBJ2-2; TRBD1 aligns across 8 bases. CDR1 and CDR2 (germline): MGHRA, YSYEKL. The CDR3 length is 16 residues. Trimming cost V 4 bases and J 3 bases; bases outside gene matches: 7. The CDR3, as DNA: TGCGCCAGCAGCCTTCGGACAGGGCCCCACACCGGGGAGCTGTTTTTT. Protein sequence: CASSLRTGPHTGELFF.

Only one count was recorded for this clone. In nucleotides, the CDR3 is TGCGCCAGCAGGGCAGGGGAGGGGAACACTGAAGCTTTCTTT. Amino acids: CASRAGEGNTEAFF. The chain recombines TRBV5-1 with TRBJ1-1; TRBD1 is a possible D gene (6 bases). The germline V and J ends were trimmed by 5 bases and 1 base, with 12 bases remaining between them. Germline CDR1 SGHRS, CDR2 YFSETQ. This CDR3 is 14 amino acids long. The whole variable domain, filled in from reference TRBV5-1 and TRBJ1-1, reads KAGVTQTPRYLIKTRGQQVTLSCSPISGHRSVSWYQQTPGQGLQFLFEYFSETQRNKGNFPGRFSGRQFSNSRSEMNVSTLELGDSALYLCASRAGEGNTEAFFGQGTRLTVV.

The chain has TRBV5-1 and TRBJ2-1; 7 nucleotides agree with TRBD2. The CDR3 is made up of 15 amino acids. The V segment lost 6 bases and the J segment 8 bases; nucleotides outside the gene matches: 14. Germline V lookup: CDR1 SGHRS, CDR2 YFSETQ. The CDR3 region is CASTARDYLRDEQFF. For the CDR3, the DNA is TGCGCCAGCACCGCCCGGGACTACCTTCGGGATGAGCAGTTCTTC.

This sequence joins TRBV4-1 and TRBJ2-4, with D perhaps matching TRBD1 or TRBD2 (7 bases each). This CDR3 spans 17 amino acids. Trimming pared 6 bases from V and 6 bases from J, leaving 24 bases between. The germline gives CDR1 MGHRA, CDR2 YSYEKL. CDR3 nucleotides: TGCGCCAGCAGGAGACTGGACACAGGGGAGGGGGGAAACATTCAGTACTTC. Protein product: CASRRLDTGEGGNIQYF.

The rearrangement joins TRBV5-1 to TRBJ2-2, with D hard to call. Germline lookup yields CDR1 SGHRS and CDR2 YFSETQ. The ends were cut back, 1 base at V and 6 bases at J, with 13 bases in the middle. The length of the CDR3 is 15 residues. The CDR3 reads CASSLLQERAGELFF. CDR3 nucleotide sequence: TGCGCCAGCAGCTTGCTCCAGGAACGAGCCGGGGAGCTGTTTTTT.

The rearrangement joins TRBV10-3 to TRBJ2-7; D remains unclear. V lost 3 bases to trimming and J lost 0 bases, with 9 bases between them. This CDR3 region has 14 residues. The germline V gene encodes CDR1 ENHRY and CDR2 SYGVKD. The CDR3 DNA reads as TGTGCCATCAGTGATCATTCGGACTCCTACGAGCAGTACTTC. Its translation: CAISDHSDSYEQYF.

This clone was observed a handful of times. The V gene is TRBV4-3, the J gene TRBJ1-1; D unresolved. V lost 1 base and J lost 5, with 17 bases in between. The CDR3 runs 16 residues. The germline V gene has CDR1 LGHNA and CDR2 YSLEER. The CDR3 DNA follows: TGCGCCAGCAGCCAAGCCATCGGAGGGAGTGGAACTGAAGCTTTCTTT. This sequence encodes CASSQAIGGSGTEAFF.

This sequence joins TRBV2 and TRBJ1-5; tentatively, D is TRBD1 (6 bases). Per the germline V gene, CDR1 is SNHLY and CDR2 is FYNNEI. The CDR3 runs 17 residues. V lost 6 bases, J lost 0 bases, and 18 bases lay in between. The CDR3 DNA reads TGTGCCAGCAGAAAAACTACAGGGTTGTATAGCAATCAGCCCCAGCATTTT. Translation gives CASRKTTGLYSNQPQHF. Variable domain in full (rest from reference TRBV2 and TRBJ1-5): EPEVTQTPSHQVTQMGQEVILRCVPISNHLYFYWYRQILGQKVEFLVSFYNNEISEKSEIFDDQFSVERPDGSNFTLKIRSTKLEDSAMYFCASRKTTGLYSNQPQHFGDGTRLSIL.